One T cell receptor (beta chain) is described in this entry. The data derive from a study of blood T cell repertoires in COVID-19. Study background: From the United States, Italy and Spain came samples of acute and convalescent COVID-19. The analysed material was cDNA or gDNA that came from T cells, B-cell-depleted T cells, or PBMCs.

Authors' analysis steps: Researchers report that nucleated cell counts were estimated from reference gene primer amplification. Generated by immunoSEQ multiplex PCR, the TCRdb table keeps only in-frame clones and is missing some. The V and J calls and clone size come from that table; D and trimming were worked out from the DNA. The repertoire consists of some 120,000 clones, with 85% occurring once and the leading ten covering approximately 1.5%. Source material: peripheral blood. The source is a man aged 35 to 55 with acute or convalescent COVID-19.

The CDR3 DNA sequence: TGTGCCAGCAGCCCGGGACAGGGGAGATCTCTCTACGAGCAGTACTTC. Translated, it gives CASSPGQGRSLYEQYF. The genes are TRBV13 and TRBJ2-7; 10 positions agree with TRBD1. The CDR3 consists of 16 residues. Losses at the gene ends were 5 bases for V and 3 bases for J; bases not matched to a gene: 10. Germline loops: CDR1 PRHDT, CDR2 FYEKMQ (reference sequence).